The entry that follows covers one T cell receptor beta chain sequence. What it binds is not known. Distinct nucleotide sequences in the sample also encode this CDR3. The data are from a study of T cells and Merkel cell carcinoma outcomes. Overall study findings and caveats: In Merkel cell carcinoma, repertoire and T-cell density reportedly predicted outcomes.

V was cut by 1 base and J by 1 base, with 4 bases left in between. CDR3 size: 12 residues. Germline CDR1 reads SQVTM; CDR2 reads ANQGSEA. Repertoires were generated with immunoSEQ multiplex PCR, while TCRdb's copy carries only in-frame clones and drops some. The data hold over a thousand clones, with around 93% observed a single time. V gene TRBV29-1 combines with J gene TRBJ1-1; D is unresolved. The clonotype comes from a human donor with Merkel cell carcinoma. The sequenced material came from tumor tissue from Merkel cell carcinoma. For the CDR3, the DNA is TGCAGCGTTGAAGGGGGGAACACTGAAGCTTTCTTT. Translating gives CSVEGGNTEAFF.